This TCR beta chain was found in a study of cytomegalovirus exposure and HLA in healthy donors. Study overall: Earlier, 150 million to 200 million T cells were analyzed, and approximately 110 million unique TCR beta sequences were found among them. Researchers found that roughly 80% of some 400 genotyped donors fell within the Caucasian-associated ancestry cluster. Broader study findings: A few of the chains that were CMV-associated were confirmed in vitro to be specific for CMV antigens.

The PCR made use of 60 Vbeta and 13 Jbeta primers. Measured with immunoSEQ multiplex PCR; TCRdb has only the in-frame clones, and not every one. The sample has roughly 150,000 clones, 76% seen once; the top ten hold over 3%. With regard to this clone: What it binds is not known.

Trimming cost V 0 bases and J 8 bases, with 13 bases left between them. Germline loops: CDR1 KGHSH, CDR2 LQKENI. This CDR3 comprises 14 residues. The sample was PBMCs. This receptor was taken from a male donor in good health and CMV-seronegative. The rearrangement uses TRBV18 and TRBJ1-1; D is uncertain. CDR3 coding DNA: TGTGCCAGCTCACCACCGTACAGTGTCGGAGAAGCTTTCTTT. This encodes CASSPPYSVGEAFF.